This T cell receptor (beta chain) was found in a study of T cell responses to AZD1222 COVID-19 vaccine. The repertoire was sequenced with immunoSEQ multiplex PCR; TCRdb's copy has only in-frame clones and lacks some. Of around 130,000 clones in the sample, roughly 92% are singletons; the top ten hold roughly 1%. Germline V gene lookup returns CDR1 MGHRA and CDR2 YSYEKL. CDR3 length equals 17 residues. V gave up 0 bases and J gave up 5 bases, with 18 bases separating them. As for this clone: Its antigen is not identified.

Study observations and caveats: Unmutated variant regions are reportedly the target of nearly half of TCRs that are spike-specific. Donors were mostly white British, more females; clonal diversity possibly underestimated.

The starting material was peripheral blood, obtained 28 days after the second AZD1222 dose. The rearrangement joins TRBV4-1 to TRBJ2-3; D not certain. This receptor was taken from an adult who received the AZD1222 COVID-19 vaccine. DNA for the CDR3: TGCGCCAGCAGCCAAGAAAGGGTAGCTTCATCCCAAGATACGCAGTATTTT. Residues: CASSQERVASSQDTQYF.